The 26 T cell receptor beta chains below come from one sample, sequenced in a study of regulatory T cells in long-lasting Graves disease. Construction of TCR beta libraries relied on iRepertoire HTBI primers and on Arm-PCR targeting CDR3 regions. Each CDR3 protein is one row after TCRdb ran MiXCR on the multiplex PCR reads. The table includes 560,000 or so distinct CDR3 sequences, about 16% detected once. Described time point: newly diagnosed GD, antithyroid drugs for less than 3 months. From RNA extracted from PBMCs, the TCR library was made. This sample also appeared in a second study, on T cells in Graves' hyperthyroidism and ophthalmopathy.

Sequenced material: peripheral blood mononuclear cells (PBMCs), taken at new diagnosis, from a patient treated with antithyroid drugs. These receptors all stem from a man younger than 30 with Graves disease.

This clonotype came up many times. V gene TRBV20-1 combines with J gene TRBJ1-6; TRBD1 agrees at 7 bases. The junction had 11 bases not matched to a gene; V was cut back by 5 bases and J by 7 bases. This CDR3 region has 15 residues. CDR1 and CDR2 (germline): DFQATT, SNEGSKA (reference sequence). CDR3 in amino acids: CSARQGSTLNSPLHF. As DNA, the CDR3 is TGCAGTGCTCGACAGGGAAGCACCCTCAATTCACCCCTCCACTTT.

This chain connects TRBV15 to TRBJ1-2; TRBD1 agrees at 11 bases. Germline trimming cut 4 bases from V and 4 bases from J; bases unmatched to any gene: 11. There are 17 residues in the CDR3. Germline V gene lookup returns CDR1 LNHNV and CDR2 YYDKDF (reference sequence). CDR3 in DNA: TGTGCCACCAGCACTCCGGACAGGGGGCGAGGACCCTATGGCTACACCTTC. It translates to CATSTPDRGRGPYGYTF.

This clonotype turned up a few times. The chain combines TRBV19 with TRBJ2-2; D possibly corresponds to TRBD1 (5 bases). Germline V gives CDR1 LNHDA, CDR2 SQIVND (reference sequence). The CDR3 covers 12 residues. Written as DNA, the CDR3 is TGTGCTTGCCAGGGCGACACCGGGGAGCTGTTTTTT. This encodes CACQGDTGELFF.

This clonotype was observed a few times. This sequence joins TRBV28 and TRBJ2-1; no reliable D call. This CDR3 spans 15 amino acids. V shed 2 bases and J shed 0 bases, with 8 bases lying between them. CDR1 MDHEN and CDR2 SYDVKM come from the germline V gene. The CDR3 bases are TGTGCCAGCAGTTTACTGGGAAACTCCTACAATGAGCAGTTCTTC. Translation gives CASSLLGNSYNEQFF.

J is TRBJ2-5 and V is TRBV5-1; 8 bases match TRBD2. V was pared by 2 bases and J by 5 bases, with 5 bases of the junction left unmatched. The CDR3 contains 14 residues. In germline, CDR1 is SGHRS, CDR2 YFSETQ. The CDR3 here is CASSFTPGGETQYF. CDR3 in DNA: TGCGCCAGCAGCTTCACCCCGGGAGGGGAGACCCAGTACTTC.

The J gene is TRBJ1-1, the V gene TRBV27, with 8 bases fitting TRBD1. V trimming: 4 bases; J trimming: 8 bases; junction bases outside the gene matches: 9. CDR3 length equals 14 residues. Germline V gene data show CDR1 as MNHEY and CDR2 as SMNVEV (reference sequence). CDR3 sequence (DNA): TGTGCCAGCAGTTCCACCGGGACAGGACAAGAAGCTTTCTTT. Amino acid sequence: CASSSTGTGQEAFF.

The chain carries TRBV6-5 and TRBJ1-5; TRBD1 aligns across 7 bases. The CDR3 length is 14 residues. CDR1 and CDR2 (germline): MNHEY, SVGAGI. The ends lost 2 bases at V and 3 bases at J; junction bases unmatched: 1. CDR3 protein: CASSYGQDNQPQHF. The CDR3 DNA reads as TGTGCCAGCAGTTACGGACAGGACAATCAGCCCCAGCATTTT.

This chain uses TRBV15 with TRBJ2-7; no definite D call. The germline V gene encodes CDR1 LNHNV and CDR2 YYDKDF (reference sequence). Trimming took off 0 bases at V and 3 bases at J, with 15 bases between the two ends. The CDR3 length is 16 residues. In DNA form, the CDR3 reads TGTGCCACCAGCAGAGATCCTGTAGCAAGGAGCTACGAGCAGTACTTC. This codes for CATSRDPVARSYEQYF.

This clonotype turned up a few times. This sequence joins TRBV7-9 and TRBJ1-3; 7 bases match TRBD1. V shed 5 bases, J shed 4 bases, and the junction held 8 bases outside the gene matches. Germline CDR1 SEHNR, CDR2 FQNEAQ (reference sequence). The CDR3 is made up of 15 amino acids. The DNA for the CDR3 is TGTGCCAGCAGCGTAGGACAGGCGCTCGGAAACACCATATATTTT. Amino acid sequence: CASSVGQALGNTIYF.

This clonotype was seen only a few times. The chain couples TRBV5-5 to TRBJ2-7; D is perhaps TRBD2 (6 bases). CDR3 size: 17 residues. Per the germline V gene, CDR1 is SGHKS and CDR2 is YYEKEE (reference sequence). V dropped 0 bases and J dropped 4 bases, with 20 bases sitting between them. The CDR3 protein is CASSLALGMGAGYEQYF. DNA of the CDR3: TGTGCCAGCAGCTTGGCCTTGGGAATGGGCGCGGGGTACGAGCAGTACTTC.

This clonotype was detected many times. The CDR3 DNA sequence: TGTGCCAGCAGTTTAGGAATGGCCGGGAGATTAAATCAGCCCCAGCATTTT. As protein: CASSLGMAGRLNQPQHF. The V call is TRBV28, the J call TRBJ1-5; D unresolved. This CDR3 spans 17 amino acids. The germline V and J ends were trimmed by 2 bases and 4 bases, with 18 bases remaining between them. The germline V gene encodes CDR1 MDHEN and CDR2 SYDVKM. Full variable domain (rest looked up from reference TRBV28 and TRBJ1-5): DVKVTQSSRYLVKRTGEKVFLECVQDMDHENMFWYRQDPGLGLRLIYFSYDVKMKEKGDIPEGYSVSREKKERFSLILESASTNQTSMYLCASSLGMAGRLNQPQHFGDGTRLSIL.

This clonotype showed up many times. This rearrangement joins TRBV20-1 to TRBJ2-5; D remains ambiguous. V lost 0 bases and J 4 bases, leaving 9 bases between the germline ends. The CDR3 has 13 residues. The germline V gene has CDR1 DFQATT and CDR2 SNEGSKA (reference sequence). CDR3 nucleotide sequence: TGCAGTGCTAGAGATCCGGACGTAGAGACCCAGTACTTC. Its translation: CSARDPDVETQYF.

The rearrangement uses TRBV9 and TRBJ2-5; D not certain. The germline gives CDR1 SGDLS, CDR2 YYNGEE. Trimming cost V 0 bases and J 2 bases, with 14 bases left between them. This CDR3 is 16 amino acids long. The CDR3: CASSVGAEAVQETQYF. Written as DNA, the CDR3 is TGTGCCAGCAGCGTAGGGGCTGAGGCTGTACAAGAGACCCAGTACTTC.

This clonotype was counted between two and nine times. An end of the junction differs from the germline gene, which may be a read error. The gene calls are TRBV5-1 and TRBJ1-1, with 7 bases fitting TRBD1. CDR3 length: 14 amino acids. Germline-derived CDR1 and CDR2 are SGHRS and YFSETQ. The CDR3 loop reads CASSPGQFNTEAFF. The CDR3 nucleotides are TGCGCCAGCAGCCCGGGACAGTTTAACACTGAAGCCTTCTTT. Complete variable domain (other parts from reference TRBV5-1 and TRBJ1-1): KAGVTQTPRYLIKTRGQQVTLSCSPISGHRSVSWYQQTPGQGLQFLFEYFSETQRNKGNFPGRFSGRQFSNSRSEMNVSTLELGDSALYLCASSPGQFNTEAFFGQGTRLTVV.

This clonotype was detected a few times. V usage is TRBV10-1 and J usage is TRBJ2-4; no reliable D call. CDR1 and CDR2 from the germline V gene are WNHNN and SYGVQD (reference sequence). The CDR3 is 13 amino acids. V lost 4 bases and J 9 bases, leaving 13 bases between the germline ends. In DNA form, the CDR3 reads TGCGCCAGCAGTGCGACGGACCTCGGCATTCAGTACTTC. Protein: CASSATDLGIQYF.

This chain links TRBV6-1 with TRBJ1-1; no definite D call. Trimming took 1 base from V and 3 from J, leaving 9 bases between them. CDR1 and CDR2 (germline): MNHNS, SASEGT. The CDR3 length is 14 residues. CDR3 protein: CASSEVGPHTEAFF. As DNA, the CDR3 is TGTGCCAGCAGTGAAGTCGGGCCACACACTGAAGCTTTCTTT.

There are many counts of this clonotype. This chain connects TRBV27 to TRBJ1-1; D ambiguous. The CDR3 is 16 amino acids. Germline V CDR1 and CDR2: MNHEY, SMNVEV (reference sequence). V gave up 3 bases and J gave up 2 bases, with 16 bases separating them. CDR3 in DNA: TGTGCCAGCAGTTTTAGGTCGCGGCCGTTTAACACTGAAGCTTTCTTT. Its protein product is CASSFRSRPFNTEAFF.

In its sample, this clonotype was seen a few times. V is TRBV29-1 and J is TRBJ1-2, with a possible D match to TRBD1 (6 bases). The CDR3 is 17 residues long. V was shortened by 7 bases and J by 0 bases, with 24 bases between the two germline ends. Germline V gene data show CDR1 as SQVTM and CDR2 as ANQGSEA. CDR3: CSALFTYGGPTNYGYTF. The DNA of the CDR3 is TGCAGCGCCCTATTCACGTATGGGGGGCCAACTAACTATGGCTACACCTTC. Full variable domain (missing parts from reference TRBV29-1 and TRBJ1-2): SAVISQKPSRDICQRGTSLTIQCQVDSQVTMMFWYRQQPGQSLTLIATANQGSEATYESGFVIDKFPISRPNLTFSTLTVSNMSPEDSSIYLCSALFTYGGPTNYGYTFGSGTRLTVV.

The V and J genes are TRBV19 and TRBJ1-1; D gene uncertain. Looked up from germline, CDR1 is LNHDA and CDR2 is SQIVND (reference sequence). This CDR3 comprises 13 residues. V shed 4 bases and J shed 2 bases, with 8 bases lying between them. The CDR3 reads CASSTVSNTEAFF. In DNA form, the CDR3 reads TGTGCCAGTAGTACAGTATCCAACACTGAAGCTTTCTTT.

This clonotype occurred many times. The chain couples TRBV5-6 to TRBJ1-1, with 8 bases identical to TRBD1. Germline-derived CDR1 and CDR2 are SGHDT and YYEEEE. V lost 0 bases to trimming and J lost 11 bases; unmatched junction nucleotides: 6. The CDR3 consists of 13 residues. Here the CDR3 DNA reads TGTGCCAGCAGCTTGGGTCAGGGGGCGCATGCTTTCTTT. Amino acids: CASSLGQGAHAFF.

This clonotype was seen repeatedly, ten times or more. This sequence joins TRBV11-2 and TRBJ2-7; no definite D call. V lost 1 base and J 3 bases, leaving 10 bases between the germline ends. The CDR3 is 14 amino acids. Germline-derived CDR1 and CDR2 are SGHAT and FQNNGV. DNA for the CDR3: TGTGCCAGCAGCTTAGCGTTCACATACTACGAGCAGTACTTC. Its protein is CASSLAFTYYEQYF.

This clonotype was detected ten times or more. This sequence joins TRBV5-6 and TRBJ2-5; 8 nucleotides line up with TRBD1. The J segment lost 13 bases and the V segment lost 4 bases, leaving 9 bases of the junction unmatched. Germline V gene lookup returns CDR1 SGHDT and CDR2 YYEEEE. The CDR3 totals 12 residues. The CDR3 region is CASSLSRQGWYF. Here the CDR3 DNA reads TGTGCCAGCAGCCTATCTCGACAGGGGTGGTACTTC.

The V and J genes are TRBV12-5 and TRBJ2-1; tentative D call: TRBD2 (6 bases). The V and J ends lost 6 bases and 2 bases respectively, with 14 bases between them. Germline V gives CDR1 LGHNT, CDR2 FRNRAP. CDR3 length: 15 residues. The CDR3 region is CASGGGTGAYNEQFF. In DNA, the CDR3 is TGTGCTAGTGGGGGTGGGACGGGGGCCTACAATGAGCAGTTCTTC.

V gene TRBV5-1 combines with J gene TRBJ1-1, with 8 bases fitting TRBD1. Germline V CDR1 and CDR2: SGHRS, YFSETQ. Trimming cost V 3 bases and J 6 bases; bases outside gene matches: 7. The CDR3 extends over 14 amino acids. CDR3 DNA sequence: TGCGCCAGCAGCTCAGGACAGGGTAGCGCTGAAGCTTTCTTT. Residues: CASSSGQGSAEAFF.

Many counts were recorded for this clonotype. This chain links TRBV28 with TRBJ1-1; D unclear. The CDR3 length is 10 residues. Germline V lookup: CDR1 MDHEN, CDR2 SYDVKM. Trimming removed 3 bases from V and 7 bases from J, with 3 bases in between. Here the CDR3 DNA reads TGTGCCAGCAGTTTTGGTGAAGCTTTCTTT. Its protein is CASSFGEAFF.

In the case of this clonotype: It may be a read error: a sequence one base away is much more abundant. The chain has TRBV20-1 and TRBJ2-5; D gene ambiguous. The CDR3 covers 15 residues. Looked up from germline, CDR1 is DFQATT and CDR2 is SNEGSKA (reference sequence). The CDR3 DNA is TGCAGTGCTACGAAGGCACCGACGGGCGTGGAGACCCTGTACTTC. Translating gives CSATKAPTGVETLYF.